Below are 24 T cell receptor beta chains sequenced from a single sample in a study of T-cell memory formation after mild COVID-19. MiXCR, applied by TCRdb to the 5' RACE reads, yields one record per CDR3 protein. This sample carries about 270,000 distinct CDR3 sequences, roughly 14% of them seen once, and the ten largest clones take 2.1%. The source material was PBMCs or a T cell subset sorted from them (not recorded which). These receptors were taken from an adult woman who had mild COVID-19 (a few samples of this study predate the infection). Cell type and time point are not known.

This clonotype was counted ten times or more. This chain connects TRBV24-1 to TRBJ2-3; a weak D match, TRBD1 (5 bases). The CDR3 extends over 14 amino acids. The ends were cut back, 3 bases at V and 10 bases at J, with 16 bases in the middle. Germline V lookup: CDR1 KGHDR, CDR2 SFDVKD. DNA for the CDR3: TGTGCCACCAGTGATCCCGAACAGGACGCGGCGCAGTATTTT. Translation gives CATSDPEQDAAQYF.

The gene calls are TRBV14 and TRBJ1-1; no clear D. In germline, CDR1 is SGHDN, CDR2 FVKESK. The CDR3 extends over 15 amino acids. With 2 bases removed from V and 1 base from J, the gap between germline ends came to 11 bases. The CDR3 is CASSQQARRNTEAFF. The CDR3 nucleotides read TGTGCCAGCAGCCAACAGGCCCGTAGGAACACTGAAGCTTTCTTT.

The DNA for the CDR3 is TGCGCCAGCAGCCCCGGGGACAGTCGTCAAGAGACCCAGTACTTC. Translated, it gives CASSPGDSRQETQYF. J is TRBJ2-5 and V is TRBV5-1; TRBD1 matches at 7 bases. In germline, CDR1 is SGHRS, CDR2 YFSETQ. Trimming removed 4 bases from V and 2 bases from J; junction bases left unmatched: 8. CDR3 length: 15 amino acids.

This clonotype has only a few counts. The chain uses TRBV2 and TRBJ2-2; no clear D gene. The CDR3 is 14 residues long. Germline loops: CDR1 SNHLY, CDR2 FYNNEI. Trimming removed 1 base at V and 0 bases at J, with 3 bases between. CDR3 amino acids: CASSEVSNTGELFF. The CDR3 DNA sequence: TGTGCCAGCAGTGAAGTCTCGAACACCGGGGAGCTGTTTTTT.

This clonotype was seen a handful of times. The chain recombines TRBV10-3 with TRBJ2-7; D is unresolved. CDR3 length: 12 amino acids. Germline V CDR1 and CDR2: ENHRY, SYGVKD. The V and J ends lost 1 base and 3 bases respectively, with 4 bases between them. This CDR3 is CAISEWGYEQYF. The CDR3 nucleotides are TGTGCCATCAGTGAGTGGGGCTACGAGCAGTACTTC.

The CDR3 DNA reads TGTGCCAGCTCACCCACACGTGGGGCGGGGAACACAGATACGCAGTATTTT. It is translated as CASSPTRGAGNTDTQYF. This chain joins TRBV18 and TRBJ2-3, with D perhaps matching TRBD2 (6 bases). Germline V lookup: CDR1 KGHSH, CDR2 LQKENI. CDR3 length equals 17 residues. V dropped 3 bases and J dropped 2 bases, with 18 bases sitting between them.

The sample holds one count of this clonotype. The chain uses TRBV3-1 and TRBJ2-2; D is ambiguous. The germline V and J ends were trimmed by 0 bases and 5 bases, with 13 bases remaining between them. The length of the CDR3 is 16 residues. Germline V CDR1 and CDR2: LGHDT, YNNKEL (reference sequence). This CDR3 is CASSQDLLHRTGELFF. The DNA for the CDR3 is TGTGCCAGCAGCCAAGATCTGCTACATCGAACCGGGGAGCTGTTTTTT.

In regard to this clonotype: This may be a read error, as it is one base from a much larger clone. This chain joins TRBV13 and TRBJ2-1; 7 bases map to TRBD2. The germline V gene encodes CDR1 PRHDT and CDR2 FYEKMQ (reference sequence). The CDR3 has 14 amino acids. V lost 6 bases, J lost 10 bases, and 12 bases stayed unmatched. The DNA for the CDR3 is TGTGCCAGCAGGCTCCCGGGAGCGGGGACGGAGCAGTTCTTC. As protein: CASRLPGAGTEQFF.

This clonotype was counted only a few times. The J gene is TRBJ2-4, the V gene TRBV4-1; no clear D. Germline V lookup: CDR1 MGHRA, CDR2 YSYEKL. V was shortened by 0 bases and J by 14 bases, with 23 bases between the two germline ends. CDR3 length: 16 residues. For the CDR3, the DNA is TGCGCCAGCAGCCAAGATGGGCAGGCCGCTATGGCATGGAAGTACTTC. Protein: CASSQDGQAAMAWKYF.

The chain links TRBV11-2 to TRBJ2-6; D possibly matches TRBD1 or TRBD2 (5 bases each). V was pared by 2 bases and J by 0 bases, with 8 bases between. The germline CDR1 and CDR2 sequences are SGHAT and FQNNGV. The CDR3 is 16 residues long. CDR3 in amino acids: CASSLWGSSGANVLTF. CDR3 sequence (DNA): TGTGCCAGCAGCTTATGGGGGAGCTCTGGGGCCAACGTCCTGACTTTC.

This clonotype has at least ten counts. The J gene is TRBJ2-3, the V gene TRBV20-1; TRBD2 matches 9 bases. Germline V gene data show CDR1 as DFQATT and CDR2 as SNEGSKA (reference sequence). This CDR3 comprises 15 residues. V trimming: 6 bases; J trimming: 4 bases; junction bases outside the gene matches: 11. The CDR3 DNA follows: TGCAGTGCGACTTCTGGGACTAGCATCGCAGATACGCAGTATTTT. It yields the protein CSATSGTSIADTQYF.

The V call is TRBV3-1, the J call TRBJ2-7; D tentatively fits TRBD1 or TRBD2 (6 bases each). The V gene's germline CDR1 is LGHDT and CDR2 YNNKEL (reference sequence). The CDR3 contains 15 residues. Trimming shortened V by 2 bases and J by 7 bases, and 18 bases separated the two germline ends. The CDR3 protein is CASSQRGLKRGEQYF. CDR3 in DNA: TGTGCCAGCAGCCAACGGGGGCTGAAAAGAGGAGAGCAGTACTTC.

This clonotype was seen a handful of times. This chain connects TRBV18 to TRBJ1-2; 10 nucleotides match TRBD1. The germline CDR1 and CDR2 sequences are KGHSH and LQKENI. The CDR3 extends over 14 amino acids. V lost 6 bases and J lost 8; bases outside the gene matches: 9. The CDR3 DNA reads TGTGCCAGCTCGTCATCCGGGACAGGGGTCGGCTACACCTTC. Its protein product is CASSSSGTGVGYTF.

This clonotype was recorded a few times. The chain combines TRBV29-1 with TRBJ2-7; D call uncertain. Germline CDR1 and CDR2: SQVTM and ANQGSEA. V lost 4 bases, J lost 2 bases, and 12 bases lay in between. The CDR3 loop spans 13 amino acids. CDR3: CSVVPAKTYEQYF. CDR3 coding DNA: TGCAGCGTTGTCCCCGCGAAAACCTACGAGCAGTACTTC.

V gene TRBV18 combines with J gene TRBJ2-1; 9 nucleotides agree with TRBD1. The CDR3 extends over 15 amino acids. V gave up 3 bases and J gave up 7 bases; unmatched junction bases: 7. Germline V lookup: CDR1 KGHSH, CDR2 LQKENI. CDR3 amino acids: CASSPLSGQGNEQFF. The CDR3 region has the DNA TGTGCCAGCTCACCTCTATCTGGACAGGGGAATGAGCAGTTCTTC.

The count of this clonotype is one. The chain joins TRBV7-9 to TRBJ2-2, with 7 bases identical to TRBD2. Germline V gives CDR1 SEHNR, CDR2 FQNEAQ (reference sequence). CDR3 length equals 13 residues. J gave up 7 bases and V 3 bases, and 2 bases lay outside the gene matches. For the CDR3, the DNA is TGTGCCAGCAGCTTCGGGACTAACGGGGAGCTGTTTTTT. Its protein product is CASSFGTNGELFF.

This sequence joins TRBV29-1 and TRBJ1-5; 10 nucleotides match TRBD1. Germline CDR1 SQVTM, CDR2 ANQGSEA. The CDR3 runs to 14 residues. Trimming cost V 4 bases and J 2 bases; bases outside gene matches: 2. CDR3 region: CSVGGTGGNQPQHF. DNA of the CDR3: TGCAGCGTTGGGGGGACAGGGGGCAATCAGCCCCAGCATTTT.

This clonotype was picked up many times. V usage is TRBV29-1 and J usage is TRBJ1-1; maybe TRBD1 (5 bases). The CDR3 covers 13 residues. Germline CDR1 SQVTM, CDR2 ANQGSEA. V lost 2 bases, J lost 0 bases, and 7 bases lay in between. The chain's CDR3 is CSVERGVNTEAFF. The CDR3 DNA reads TGCAGCGTTGAAAGAGGGGTGAACACTGAAGCTTTCTTT.

There are a few counts of this clonotype. J is TRBJ1-5 and V is TRBV20-1, with a weak D call TRBD1 (6 bases). This CDR3 is built from 15 residues. With 2 bases removed from V and 5 bases from J, the gap between germline ends came to 16 bases. Germline values: CDR1 DFQATT, CDR2 SNEGSKA (reference sequence). CDR3 sequence (DNA): TGCAGTGCTAGAAGCCCATTTGGGGGCGATCAGCCCCAGCATTTT. Its protein is CSARSPFGGDQPQHF.

This clonotype was detected only a few times. The V and J genes are TRBV28 and TRBJ2-7, with D perhaps matching TRBD1 (7 bases). Germline V gene data show CDR1 as MDHEN and CDR2 as SYDVKM. The length of the CDR3 is 14 residues. Trimming left V 5 bases short and J 8 bases short, with 19 bases between. CDR3 bases: TGTGCCAGCAGTACGACAGGGCAAGGGAGGAAGCAGTACTTC. Amino acid sequence: CASSTTGQGRKQYF.

The chain joins TRBV6-6 to TRBJ2-5; D is uncertain. The V end was cut by 3 bases, the J end by 5 bases, with 7 bases between. In germline, CDR1 is MNHNY, CDR2 SVGAGI (reference sequence). The CDR3 consists of 12 residues. CDR3: CASSYRVETQYF. CDR3 nucleotides: TGTGCCAGCAGTTATAGGGTGGAGACCCAGTACTTC.

This clonotype was observed a few times. V is TRBV7-2 and J is TRBJ2-5; D may be TRBD1 (5 bases). The ends were cut back, 5 bases at V and 5 bases at J, with 15 bases in the middle. Germline assignment: CDR1 SGHTA and CDR2 FQGNSA. This CDR3 has 14 residues. The CDR3, as DNA: TGTGCCAGCAGCCCCGCAGGGATCCGGGAGACCCAGTACTTC. Translation gives CASSPAGIRETQYF.

This clonotype was counted at least ten times. The rearrangement links TRBV6-5 to TRBJ1-3; a possible D gene is TRBD1 (5 bases). The germline gives CDR1 MNHEY, CDR2 SVGAGI. Trimming took off 6 bases at V and 0 bases at J, with 9 bases between the two ends. CDR3 length: 14 amino acids. In nucleotides, the CDR3 is TGTGCCAGCAGGACAGACTACTCTGGAAACACCATATATTTT. It specifies CASRTDYSGNTIYF.

The chain combines TRBV5-1 with TRBJ2-1; 10 nucleotides agree with TRBD2. CDR1 is SGHRS and CDR2 is YFSETQ in the germline V gene. The CDR3 has 15 amino acids. V dropped 1 base and J dropped 6; count of bases not matched to a gene: 4. The CDR3 spells CASSLPAGGPNEQFF. The CDR3, as DNA: TGCGCCAGCAGCTTGCCAGCGGGGGGGCCCAATGAGCAGTTCTTC.